One T cell receptor beta chain is described in this entry. What it binds is unknown. This CDR3 has 13 amino acids. The germline V gene has CDR1 ENHRY and CDR2 SYGVKD. Trimming removed 11 bases at V and 10 bases at J, with 23 bases between. It was across several immunoSEQ plates that each subset's genomic DNA was evenly split. Using immunoSEQ multiplex PCR, the repertoire was profiled, and TCRdb retains in-frame clones only, with some absent. The sample includes roughly 2.1 million clones, just over 90% of them seen just once. The data were taken from a study of shared clonotypes between healthy human individuals. On the study more broadly: The donors, two women and three men, were aged 18 to 49.

Naive CD8 populations comprised CD45RO-negative cells positively selected for CCR7, excluding terminally differentiated effector memory CD45RA+ cells. Findings and limits, study-wide: For sorted subsets, rarefaction showed incomplete sequencing despite large depth. Non-shared clonotypes had lower generation probabilities than those shared by all four donors.

J is TRBJ1-2 and V is TRBV10-3; D is possibly TRBD1 (5 bases). The sequence was collected from a man between 18 and 29 years old in good health. Some clones in this sample may be carry-over from other donors' samples. Sequenced sample: naive CD8+ T cells from PBMCs. This CDR3 reads CASRGRGAVDYTF. The CDR3 DNA reads as TGTGCCTCTCGAGGCCGAGGGGCCGTGGACTACACCTTC.